The entry below describes one TCR beta chain. The antigen is undetermined. V was trimmed by 5 bases and J by 0 bases, leaving 12 bases between them. In germline, CDR1 is MDHEN, CDR2 SYDVKM. This CDR3 is 15 amino acids long. Regarding time point: cycle 4 day 1 (C4D1), after 5 to 7 weeks of nivolumab. Every patient relapsed after autologous stem cell transplantation, and brentuximab vedotin exposure varied. It was by magnetic negative selection that CD8+ T cells were isolated from thawed PBMCs. This record belongs to a study of PD-1 blockade in classical Hodgkin lymphoma. Points from the study as a whole: Complete responders' baseline diversity resembled that of newly diagnosed patients.

The method was immunoSEQ multiplex PCR; TCRdb's version includes in-frame clones alone and lacks a portion of them. Of about 21,000 clones in the sample, over 65% were seen once. Sequenced here: CD8+ T cells from blood, sampled before the fourth cycle of nivolumab. The sequence was collected from a human donor with classical Hodgkin lymphoma. The chain has TRBV28 and TRBJ2-3; D uncertain. The CDR3 nucleotides are TGTGCCAGCAGTACCCCAACAGATAGCACAGATACGCAGTATTTT. Translated, it gives CASSTPTDSTDTQYF.